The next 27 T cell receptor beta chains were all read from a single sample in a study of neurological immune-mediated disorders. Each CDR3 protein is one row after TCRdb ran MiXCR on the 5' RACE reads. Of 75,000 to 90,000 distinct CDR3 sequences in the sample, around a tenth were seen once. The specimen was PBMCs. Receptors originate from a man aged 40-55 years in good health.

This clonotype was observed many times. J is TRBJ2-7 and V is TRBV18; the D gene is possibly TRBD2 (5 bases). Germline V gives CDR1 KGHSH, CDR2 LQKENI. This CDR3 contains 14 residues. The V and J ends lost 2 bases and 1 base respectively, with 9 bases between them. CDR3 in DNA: TGTGCCAGCTCACCATTAGCGTCATCCTACGAGCAGTACTTC. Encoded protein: CASSPLASSYEQYF.

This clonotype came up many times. CDR3 DNA: TGTGCCAGCAGCGTATCAGGGTACTCCTACAATGAGCAGTTCTTC. Residues: CASSVSGYSYNEQFF. This chain uses TRBV9 with TRBJ2-1; D is possibly TRBD1 (5 bases). This CDR3 has 15 amino acids. V dropped 1 base and J dropped 0 bases, with 8 bases sitting between them. CDR1 is SGDLS, CDR2 YYNGEE, per germline.

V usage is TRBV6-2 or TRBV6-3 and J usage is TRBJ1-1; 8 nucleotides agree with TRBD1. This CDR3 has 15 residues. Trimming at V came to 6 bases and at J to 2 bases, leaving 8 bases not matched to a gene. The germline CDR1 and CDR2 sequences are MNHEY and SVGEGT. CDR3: CASSSIQGVNTEAFF. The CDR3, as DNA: TGTGCCAGCAGCTCGATACAGGGGGTAAACACTGAAGCTTTCTTT.

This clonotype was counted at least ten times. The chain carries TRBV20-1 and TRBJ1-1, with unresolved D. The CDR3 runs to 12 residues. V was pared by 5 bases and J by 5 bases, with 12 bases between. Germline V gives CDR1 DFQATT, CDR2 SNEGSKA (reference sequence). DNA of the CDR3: TGCAGTGCTCCTCGGGGATTGACTGAAGCTTTCTTT. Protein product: CSAPRGLTEAFF.

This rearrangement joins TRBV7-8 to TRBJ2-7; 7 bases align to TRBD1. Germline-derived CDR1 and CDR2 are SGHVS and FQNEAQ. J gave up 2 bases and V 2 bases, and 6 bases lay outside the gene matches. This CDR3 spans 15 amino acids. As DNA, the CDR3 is TGTGCCAGCAGCTTATCTCGGGGACAGCCCTACGAGCAGTACTTC. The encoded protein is CASSLSRGQPYEQYF.

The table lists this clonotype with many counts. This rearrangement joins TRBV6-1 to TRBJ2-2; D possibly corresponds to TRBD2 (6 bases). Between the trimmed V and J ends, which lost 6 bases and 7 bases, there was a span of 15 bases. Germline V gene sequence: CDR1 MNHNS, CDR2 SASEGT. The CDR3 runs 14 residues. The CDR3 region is CASRHNQGGGELFF. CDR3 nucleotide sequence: TGTGCCAGCAGACATAACCAGGGAGGCGGGGAGCTGTTTTTT.

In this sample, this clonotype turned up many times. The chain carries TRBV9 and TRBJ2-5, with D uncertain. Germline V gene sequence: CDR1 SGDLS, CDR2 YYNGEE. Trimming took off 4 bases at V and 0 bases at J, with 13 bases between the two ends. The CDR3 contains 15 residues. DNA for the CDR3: TGTGCCAGCAGCCCCCAAACGATGGACCAAGAGACCCAGTACTTC. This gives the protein CASSPQTMDQETQYF.

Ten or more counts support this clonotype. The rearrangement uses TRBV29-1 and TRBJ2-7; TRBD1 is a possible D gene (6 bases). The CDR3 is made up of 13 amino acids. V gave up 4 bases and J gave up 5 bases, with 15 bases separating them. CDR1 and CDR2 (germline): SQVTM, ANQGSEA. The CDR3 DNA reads TGCAGCGTTGGGACAGACTTCTTAGACGAGCAGTACTTC. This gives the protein CSVGTDFLDEQYF.

The CDR3 DNA is TGTGCCAGCAGCACCGGGACAGGGGAGTACGAGCAGTACTTC. It codes for CASSTGTGEYEQYF. The chain employs TRBV14 and TRBJ2-7; 10 nucleotides agree with TRBD1. The germline V gene has CDR1 SGHDN and CDR2 FVKESK. This CDR3 has 14 amino acids. V gave up 5 bases and J gave up 4 bases; unmatched junction bases: 5.

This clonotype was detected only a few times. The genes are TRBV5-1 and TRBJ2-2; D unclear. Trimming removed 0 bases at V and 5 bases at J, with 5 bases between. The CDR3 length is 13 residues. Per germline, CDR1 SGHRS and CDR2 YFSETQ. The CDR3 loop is CASSLASTGELFF. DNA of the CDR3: TGCGCCAGCAGCTTGGCCAGTACCGGGGAGCTGTTTTTT. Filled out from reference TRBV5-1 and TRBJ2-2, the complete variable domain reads KAGVTQTPRYLIKTRGQQVTLSCSPISGHRSVSWYQQTPGQGLQFLFEYFSETQRNKGNFPGRFSGRQFSNSRSEMNVSTLELGDSALYLCASSLASTGELFFGEGSRLTVL.

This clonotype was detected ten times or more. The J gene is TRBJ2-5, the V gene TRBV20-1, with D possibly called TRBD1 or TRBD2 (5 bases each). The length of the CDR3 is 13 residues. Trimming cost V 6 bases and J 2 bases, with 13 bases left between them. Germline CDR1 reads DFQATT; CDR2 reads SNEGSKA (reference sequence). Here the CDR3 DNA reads TGCAGTGCCCCGGGACGCAAGCAAGAGACCCAGTACTTC. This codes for CSAPGRKQETQYF.

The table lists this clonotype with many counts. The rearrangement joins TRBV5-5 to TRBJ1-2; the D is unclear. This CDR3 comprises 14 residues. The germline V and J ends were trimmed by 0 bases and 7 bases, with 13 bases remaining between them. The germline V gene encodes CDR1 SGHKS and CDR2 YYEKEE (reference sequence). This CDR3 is CASSLVRRPSGYTF. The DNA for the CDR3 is TGTGCCAGCAGCTTGGTGCGCAGGCCTTCTGGCTACACCTTC.

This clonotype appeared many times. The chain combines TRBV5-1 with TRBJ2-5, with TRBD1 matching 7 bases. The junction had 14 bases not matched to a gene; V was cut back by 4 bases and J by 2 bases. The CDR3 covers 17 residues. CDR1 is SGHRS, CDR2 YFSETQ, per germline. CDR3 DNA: TGCGCCAGCAGCGAAAAATTTAGGACAGGACTTCAAGAGACCCAGTACTTC. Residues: CASSEKFRTGLQETQYF.

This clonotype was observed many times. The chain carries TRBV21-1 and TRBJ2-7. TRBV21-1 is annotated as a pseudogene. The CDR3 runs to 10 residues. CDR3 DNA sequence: TGTGCCAGCACCATGTCCGAGCAGTACTTC. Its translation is CASTMSEQYF.

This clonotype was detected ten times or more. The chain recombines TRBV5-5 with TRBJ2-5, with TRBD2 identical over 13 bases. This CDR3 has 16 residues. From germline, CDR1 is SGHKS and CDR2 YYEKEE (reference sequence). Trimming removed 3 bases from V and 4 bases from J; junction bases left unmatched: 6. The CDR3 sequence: CASSSGLAGIGETQYF. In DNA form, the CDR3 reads TGTGCCAGCAGCTCGGGACTAGCGGGAATCGGAGAGACCCAGTACTTC.

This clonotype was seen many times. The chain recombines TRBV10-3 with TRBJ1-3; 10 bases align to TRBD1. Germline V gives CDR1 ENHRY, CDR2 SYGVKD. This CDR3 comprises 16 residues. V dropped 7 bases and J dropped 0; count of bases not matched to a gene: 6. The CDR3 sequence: CAIKSGTGVSGNTIYF. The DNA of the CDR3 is TGTGCCATCAAGAGCGGGACAGGGGTCTCTGGAAACACCATATATTTT.

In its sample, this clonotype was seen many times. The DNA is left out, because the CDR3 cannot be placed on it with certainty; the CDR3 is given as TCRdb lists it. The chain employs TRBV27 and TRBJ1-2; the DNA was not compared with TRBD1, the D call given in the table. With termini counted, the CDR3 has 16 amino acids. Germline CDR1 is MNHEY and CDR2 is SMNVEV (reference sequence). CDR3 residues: CASSLGTGGFGNGYTF.

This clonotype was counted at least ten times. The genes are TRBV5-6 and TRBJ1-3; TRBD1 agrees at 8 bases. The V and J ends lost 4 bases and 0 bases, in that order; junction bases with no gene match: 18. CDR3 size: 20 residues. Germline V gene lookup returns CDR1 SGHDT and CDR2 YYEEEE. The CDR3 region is CASSLKLRTGLSSSGNTIYF. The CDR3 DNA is TGTGCCAGCAGCCTCAAGTTACGGACAGGGCTGTCTTCCTCTGGAAACACCATATATTTT.

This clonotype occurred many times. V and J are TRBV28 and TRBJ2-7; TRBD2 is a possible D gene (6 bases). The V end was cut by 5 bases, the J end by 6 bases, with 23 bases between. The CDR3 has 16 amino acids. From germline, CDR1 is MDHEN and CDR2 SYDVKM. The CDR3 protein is CASSPLNRQPSVEQYF. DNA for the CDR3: TGTGCCAGCAGTCCCCTAAATCGACAGCCTAGCGTCGAGCAGTACTTC.

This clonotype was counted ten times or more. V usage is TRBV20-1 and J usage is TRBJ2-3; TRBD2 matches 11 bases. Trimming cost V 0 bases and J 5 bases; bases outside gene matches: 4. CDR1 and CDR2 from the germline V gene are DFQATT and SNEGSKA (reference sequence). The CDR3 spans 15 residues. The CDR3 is CSARDTGTSGDTQYF. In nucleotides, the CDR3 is TGCAGTGCTAGAGATACCGGGACTAGCGGAGATACGCAGTATTTT.

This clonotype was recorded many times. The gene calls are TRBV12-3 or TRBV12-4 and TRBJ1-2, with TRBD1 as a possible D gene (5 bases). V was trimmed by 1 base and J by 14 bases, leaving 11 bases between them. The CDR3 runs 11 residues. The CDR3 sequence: CASSLVGDPTF. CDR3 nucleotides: TGTGCCAGCAGTTTAGTAGGGGACCCAACCTTC.

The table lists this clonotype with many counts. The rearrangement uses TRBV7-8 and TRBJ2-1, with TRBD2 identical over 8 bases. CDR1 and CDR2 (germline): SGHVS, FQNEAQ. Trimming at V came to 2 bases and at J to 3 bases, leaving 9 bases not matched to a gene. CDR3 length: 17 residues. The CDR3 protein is CASSLTLAGLIYNEQFF. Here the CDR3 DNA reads TGTGCCAGCAGCTTAACCCTAGCGGGTCTTATCTACAATGAGCAGTTCTTC.

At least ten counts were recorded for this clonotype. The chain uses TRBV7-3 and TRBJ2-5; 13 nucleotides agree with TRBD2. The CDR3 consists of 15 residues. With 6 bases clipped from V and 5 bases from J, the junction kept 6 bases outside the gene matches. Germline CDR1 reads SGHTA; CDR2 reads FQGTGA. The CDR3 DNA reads TGTGCCAGCAGGTCAGGGACTAGCGGGAAGGAGACCCAGTACTTC. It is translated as CASRSGTSGKETQYF.

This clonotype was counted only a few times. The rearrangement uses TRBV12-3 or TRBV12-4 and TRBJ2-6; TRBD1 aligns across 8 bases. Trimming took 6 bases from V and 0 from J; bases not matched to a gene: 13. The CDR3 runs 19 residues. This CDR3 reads CASRPYLGQAPSGANVLTF. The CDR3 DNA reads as TGTGCCAGCAGGCCGTATCTGGGACAGGCGCCCTCTGGGGCCAACGTCCTGACTTTC.

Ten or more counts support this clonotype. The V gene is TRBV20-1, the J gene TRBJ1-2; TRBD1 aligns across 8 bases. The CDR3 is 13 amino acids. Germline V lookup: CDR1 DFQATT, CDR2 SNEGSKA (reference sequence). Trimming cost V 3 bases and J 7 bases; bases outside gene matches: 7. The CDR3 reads CSAREGQGSGYTF. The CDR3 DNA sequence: TGCAGTGCTAGGGAAGGACAGGGCTCTGGCTACACCTTC.

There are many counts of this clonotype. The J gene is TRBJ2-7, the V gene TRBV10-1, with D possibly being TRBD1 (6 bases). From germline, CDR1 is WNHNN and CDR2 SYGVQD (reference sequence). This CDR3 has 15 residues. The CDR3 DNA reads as TGCGCTGGGGGCTCGACCCATTACGGGGCCTACGAGCAGTACTTC. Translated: CAGGSTHYGAYEQYF.

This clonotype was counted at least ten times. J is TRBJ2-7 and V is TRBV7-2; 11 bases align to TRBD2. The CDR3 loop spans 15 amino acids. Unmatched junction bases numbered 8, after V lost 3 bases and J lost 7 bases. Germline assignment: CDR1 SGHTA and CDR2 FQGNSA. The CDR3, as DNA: TGTGCCAGCAGCTTCACCGGGACTAGCGGTGATGAGCAGTACTTC. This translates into CASSFTGTSGDEQYF.